This record looks at one T cell receptor beta chain sequence and its context. What antigen it recognizes has not been identified. Base qualities are not provided; no much larger clone lies one nucleotide away. With the immunoSEQ assay, which is a bias-controlled multiplex PCR relying on V- and J-specific primers, TCR beta CDR3 regions were amplified from genomic DNA. A proprietary barcode and Illumina adapter sequences were added to the CDR3 amplicons in a second PCR step. An Illumina MiSeq instrument was used to sequence the CDR3 libraries. On the authors' methods: immunoSEQ Analyzer 3.0 was used for export and quality control, with R Bioconductor and Immunarch used for downstream analyses. Only productive rearrangements in the normalized downsampled data set went into calculating the repertoire metrics. Pathologically expanded clonotypes were defined as those larger than 5 templates in the normalized cohort. The Inverse Simpson Index served as the measure of repertoire diversity. To capture all clonotypes, CMV-specificity analyses were performed on the non-normalized data set. This immuneACCESS table, as held by TCRdb, lists in-frame sequences with V and J called but not all clones. Of the missing ones, under half trace to an unresolved V gene in checked studies; the others have no known cause. V and J calls plus clone size are reproduced from that table; the DNA served to infer D and trimming. Counted in this sample were more than 4,500 clones; 55% to 75% of them appeared once. Approximately 26% of the sample is held by the ten biggest clonotypes.

The sample originates from a study of T cell clonotyping in hematopoietic cell transplantation (dated by TCRdb to 2020 to 2022). For the study in its entirety: A total of some 140 blood samples were gathered in the study from 30 to 35 consecutive transplant recipients along with their related donors. Patients were recruited between September 2015 and 2017 and followed until late 2020 or death. What the work shows at the level of the full study, not this receptor alone: Recipient repertoires showed only a small fraction of overlap with donor repertoires, and over 97% appeared de novo at the given depth. Broader posttransplant TCR repertoire diversity was predicted by donor and pretransplant recipient Inverse Simpson Index values. The sample size was limited and the cells went unsorted, which meant the CD4 and CD8 repertoire contributions could not be told apart. A decrease in recipient TCR diversity was observed after transplant, and a progressive increase in pathologically expanded clonotypes was seen from day 30 to day 180.

The sample's time point, from its label and the paper: 100 days after allo-HCT. Blood from recipients was drawn about 28 days before transplant and again at days 30, 100 and 180 after transplant. Using Nuclei Lysis Solution, genomic DNA was extracted from unfractionated peripheral blood mononuclear cells that were either fresh or cryopreserved. The germline V and J ends show losses of 0 bases and 11 bases respectively, and no gene match explains 4 bases of the junction. The germline V gene encodes CDR1 SGHTA and CDR2 FQGNSA. Spanning cysteine to phenylalanine, the CDR3 consists of 13 amino acids. This entry keeps only the CDR3 DNA: 39 bases, framed from base 1.

The TCR comes from a female patient between 50 and 60 years old who had an allogeneic stem cell transplant, so the T cells may come from the graft donor. Some clones in this sample may be carry-over from other donors' samples. The chain couples TRBV7-2 to TRBJ1-1, with 9 junctional bases fitting TRBD1. The sample consisted of PBMCs, taken 100 days after allogeneic stem cell transplant. The CDR3 sequence is CASSLAPQGAAFF. The nucleotides are TGTGCCAGCAGCTTAGCACCACAGGGGGCCGCTTTCTTT.